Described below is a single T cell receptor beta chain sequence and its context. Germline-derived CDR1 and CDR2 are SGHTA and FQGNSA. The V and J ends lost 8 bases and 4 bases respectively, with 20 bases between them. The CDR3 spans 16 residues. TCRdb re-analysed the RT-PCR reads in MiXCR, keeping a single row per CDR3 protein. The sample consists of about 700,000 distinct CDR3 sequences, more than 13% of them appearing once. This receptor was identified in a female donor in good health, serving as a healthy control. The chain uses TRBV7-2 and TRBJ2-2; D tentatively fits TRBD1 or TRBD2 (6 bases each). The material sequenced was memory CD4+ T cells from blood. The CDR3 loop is CASSTFGGRSTGELFF. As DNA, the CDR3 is TGTGCCAGCTCGACTTTTGGGGGGCGAAGCACCGGGGAGCTGTTTTTT.